This passage covers 6 T cell receptor beta chains from one sample sequenced in a study of blood T cell repertoires in COVID-19. The repertoire was sequenced with immunoSEQ multiplex PCR; TCRdb's copy has only in-frame clones and lacks some. The profile shows some 140,000 clones, about 86% of them singletons. Sequencing input: peripheral blood. These receptors came from a woman in her fifties or sixties with acute or convalescent COVID-19.

This clone was observed a few times. The V and J genes are TRBV3-1 (or the pseudogene TRBV3-2) and TRBJ2-2, with 8 nucleotides matching TRBD1. CDR1 LGHDT and CDR2 YNNKEL come from the germline V gene (reference sequence). CDR3 length equals 14 residues. The V gene end was trimmed by 6 bases and the J gene end by 7 bases; junction bases not matched to a gene: 7. CDR3 residues: CASRSRQGIGELFF. The CDR3 DNA reads TGTGCCAGCAGATCCCGACAGGGGATCGGGGAGCTGTTTTTT.

This chain joins TRBV6-6 and TRBJ2-7, with D tentatively TRBD1 (5 bases). Looked up from germline, CDR1 is MNHNY and CDR2 is SVGAGI (reference sequence). Trimming took off 6 bases at V and 6 bases at J, with 15 bases between the two ends. This CDR3 has 13 residues. The chain's CDR3 is CASSPYRGGEQYV. CDR3 nucleotides: TGTGCCAGCAGCCCCTATAGGGGCGGCGAGCAGTACGTC.

This clone has just a few counts. This chain links TRBV12-5 with TRBJ1-1, with D possibly TRBD1 on 5 matching bases. The CDR3 contains 18 residues. Germline V gives CDR1 LGHNT, CDR2 FRNRAP. Trimming left V 2 bases short and J 3 bases short, with 22 bases between. DNA for the CDR3: TGTGCTAGTGGTTTGACCCCGGACATTTTTGGTATTTACACTGAAGCTTTCTTT. Translation gives CASGLTPDIFGIYTEAFF.

The J gene is TRBJ1-3, the V gene TRBV19; D gene uncertain. The CDR3 totals 13 residues. V lost 5 bases to trimming and J lost 4 bases, with 9 bases between them. CDR1 and CDR2 from the germline V gene are LNHDA and SQIVND (reference sequence). The CDR3 DNA is TGTGCCAGTAGTGAACAGATGGGAAACACCATATATTTT. Encoded protein: CASSEQMGNTIYF.

The rearrangement links TRBV6-1 to TRBJ1-6; 7 bases line up with TRBD1. After removal of 3 bases from V and 5 bases from J, the junction contained 10 bases not matched to a gene. The CDR3 runs 17 residues. CDR1 is MNHNS, CDR2 SASEGT, per germline. CDR3 residues: CASSELAGQANNSPLHF. CDR3 DNA: TGTGCCAGCAGTGAGTTAGCCGGACAGGCCAATAATTCACCCCTCCACTTT.

This sequence joins TRBV18 and TRBJ1-3; D is unclear. CDR3 length: 14 amino acids. Trimming shortened V by 3 bases and J by 0 bases, and 6 bases separated the two germline ends. Germline V gene data show CDR1 as KGHSH and CDR2 as LQKENI. CDR3 amino acids: CASSPDYSGNTIYF. As DNA, the CDR3 is TGTGCCAGCTCACCTGACTACTCTGGAAACACCATATATTTT.